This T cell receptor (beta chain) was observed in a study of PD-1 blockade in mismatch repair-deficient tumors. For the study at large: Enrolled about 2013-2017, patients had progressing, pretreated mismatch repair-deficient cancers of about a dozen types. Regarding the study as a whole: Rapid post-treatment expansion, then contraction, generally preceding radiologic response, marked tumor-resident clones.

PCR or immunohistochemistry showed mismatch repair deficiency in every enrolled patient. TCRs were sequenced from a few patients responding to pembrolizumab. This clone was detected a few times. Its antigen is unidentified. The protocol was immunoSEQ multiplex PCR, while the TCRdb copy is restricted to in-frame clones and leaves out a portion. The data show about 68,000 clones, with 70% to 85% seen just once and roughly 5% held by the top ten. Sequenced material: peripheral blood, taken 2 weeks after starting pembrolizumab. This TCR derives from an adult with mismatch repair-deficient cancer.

The CDR3 nucleotides read TGTGCCAGCAGGGCCAGGGGGCAGGACGGGGAGCTGTTTTTT. Translated: CASRARGQDGELFF. The V and J genes are TRBV6-1 and TRBJ2-2, with 8 bases identical to TRBD1. The CDR3 loop spans 14 amino acids. Germline V gene sequence: CDR1 MNHNS, CDR2 SASEGT. V lost 6 bases, J lost 7 bases, and 7 bases stayed unmatched.